One and the same sample provided the 20 T cell receptor beta chains below, sequenced in a study of T-cell reconstitution after alpha-beta-depleted transplantation in children (TCRdb year 2016). What this sample's treatment or condition label stands for: allogeneic hematopoietic cell transplantation with graft depleted of TCRalphabeta T cells and CD19 B cells. Receptor amplification or capture employed PCR. The sequencing machine was an Illumina HiSeq 2500. TCR libraries were prepared with molecular barcoding, using unique molecular identifiers to normalize TCRbeta repertoire quantification. TCRdb handled the public reads itself, with Q25 trimming in fastp and clone calling in MiXCR, and kept productive beta chains. When rows share a CDR3 protein, they turn into one entry using the most common DNA and genes. The sample yields fewer than 550,000 distinct CDR3 sequences; more than 9.5% were counted once. The ten largest clonotypes hold around 15% of the sample.

Specimen: PBMCs, mostly from graft donor cells, collected 180 days after TCRalphabeta/CD19-depleted stem cell transplant. The receptors shown here come from a female patient younger than 10 who had a stem cell transplant for aplastic anemia, so the T cells may come from the graft donor.

The chain employs TRBV29-1 and TRBJ1-1; no definite D call. The V and J ends lost 4 bases and 1 base respectively, with 13 bases between them. This CDR3 spans 14 amino acids. Germline values: CDR1 SQVTM, CDR2 ANQGSEA. This CDR3 reads CSVAIAQRNTEAFF. DNA for the CDR3: TGCAGCGTTGCGATCGCACAGAGGAACACTGAAGCTTTCTTT.

The table lists this clonotype with a few counts. V and J are TRBV28 and TRBJ2-6, with TRBD1 identical over 9 bases. V was clipped by 8 bases and J by 0 bases; unmatched bases: 14. Per the germline V gene, CDR1 is MDHEN and CDR2 is SYDVKM. This CDR3 contains 19 residues. DNA for the CDR3: TGTGCCAGCTTTGGGACCGCCGGGACAGGGCGCTCTGGGGCCAACGTCCTGACTTTC. It specifies CASFGTAGTGRSGANVLTF.

This clonotype was found a few times. The chain carries TRBV4-1 and TRBJ2-7; the match to TRBD1 covers 7 bases. The CDR3 is made up of 15 amino acids. In germline, CDR1 is MGHRA, CDR2 YSYEKL. J was trimmed by 7 bases and V by 0 bases; bases with no gene match: 9. The CDR3 region is CASSQDPRGQGEQYF. CDR3 DNA sequence: TGCGCCAGCAGCCAAGATCCTAGGGGGCAGGGTGAGCAGTACTTC.

This clonotype appeared a few times. The chain has TRBV12-3 or TRBV12-4 and TRBJ2-1; 8 bases line up with TRBD1. The CDR3 runs 13 residues. The ends lost 6 bases at V and 15 bases at J; junction bases unmatched: 13. The CDR3 DNA follows: TGTGCCAGCAGCTCCGACCGACAGGGGCACCGGTTCTTC. Amino acids: CASSSDRQGHRFF.

This clonotype was detected a few times. The chain couples TRBV6-5 to TRBJ2-4; 8 bases fit TRBD2. V gave up 5 bases and J gave up 0 bases; unmatched junction bases: 9. Germline CDR1 is MNHEY and CDR2 is SVGAGI. This CDR3 region has 17 residues. The CDR3 DNA reads as TGTGCCAGCAGTACTACTAGCGGCGGCGTAGCCAAAAACATTCAGTACTTC. Translating it yields CASSTTSGGVAKNIQYF.

The genes are TRBV6-4 and TRBJ2-1; 14 bases map to TRBD2. CDR1 is MRHNA and CDR2 is SNTAGT in the germline V gene. There are 18 residues in the CDR3. V shed 6 bases, J shed 8 bases, and the junction held 15 bases outside the gene matches. The CDR3 loop is CASRDPREPGLAGDEQFF. In nucleotides, the CDR3 is TGTGCCAGCAGAGACCCGAGGGAACCGGGACTAGCGGGGGATGAGCAGTTCTTC.

There are a few counts of this clonotype. The chain recombines TRBV12-3 or TRBV12-4 with TRBJ1-5; D perhaps matches TRBD1 (6 bases). V was pared by 3 bases and J by 5 bases, with 11 bases between. CDR3 length: 14 residues. CDR3 DNA sequence: TGTGCCAGCAGTTTCGTACAGGGAGATCAGCCCCAGCATTTT. This translates into CASSFVQGDQPQHF.

The V and J genes are TRBV5-1 and TRBJ2-1; weak D call: TRBD2 (5 bases). The germline V gene encodes CDR1 SGHRS and CDR2 YFSETQ. The CDR3 sequence is 15 residues long. The V and J ends lost 1 base and 6 bases respectively, with 14 bases between them. CDR3 in DNA: TGCGCCAGCAGCTTGTCTAGCACAACCTCCAATGAGCAGTTCTTC. It specifies CASSLSSTTSNEQFF.

This rearrangement joins TRBV4-3 to TRBJ2-6; D is ambiguous. The CDR3 extends over 13 amino acids. The V gene lost 1 base and the J gene lost 5 bases, with 3 bases spanning the gap. Germline lookup yields CDR1 LGHNA and CDR2 YSLEER. The CDR3 DNA sequence: TGCGCCAGCAGCCAAGCCCGGGCCAACGTCCTGACTTTC. It yields the protein CASSQARANVLTF.

The chain recombines TRBV9 with TRBJ2-5; TRBD1 is a possible D gene (6 bases). The V end was cut by 3 bases, the J end by 7 bases, with 16 bases between. The length of the CDR3 is 14 residues. Germline assignment: CDR1 SGDLS and CDR2 YYNGEE. DNA of the CDR3: TGTGCCAGCAGCGCGGACAGATCAAGTGTGACCCAGTACTTC. This sequence encodes CASSADRSSVTQYF.

There are a few counts of this clonotype. The chain is built from TRBV5-1 and TRBJ2-7; weak D call: TRBD2 (6 bases). The CDR3 spans 14 residues. CDR1 and CDR2 (germline): SGHRS, YFSETQ. Trimming took off 4 bases at V and 4 bases at J, with 15 bases between the two ends. The CDR3 DNA sequence: TGCGCCAGCAGCCAGTGGGGGGACGGGTACGAGCAGTACGTC. Translating it yields CASSQWGDGYEQYV.

This clonotype was detected only a few times. This chain links TRBV4-3 with TRBJ2-2; 8 bases agree with TRBD2. The V gene's germline CDR1 is LGHNA and CDR2 YSLEER. V was clipped by 3 bases and J by 7 bases; unmatched bases: 4. This CDR3 has 14 residues. The CDR3: CASSHGTRGGELFF. As DNA, the CDR3 is TGCGCCAGCAGCCATGGGACTAGGGGCGGGGAGCTGTTTTTT.

The rearrangement links TRBV18 to TRBJ2-3; 13 bases are shared with TRBD2. The germline V gene has CDR1 KGHSH and CDR2 LQKENI. J lost 8 bases, V lost 3 bases, and 11 bases had no gene match. The CDR3 is made up of 17 amino acids. Written as DNA, the CDR3 is TGTGCCAGCTCACCTCCCCGACTAGCGGGAGGTCCGGGTACGCAGTATTTT. It yields the protein CASSPPRLAGGPGTQYF.

Only a few counts were recorded for this clonotype. CDR3: CASSFRGGYQETQYF. CDR3 coding DNA: TGTGCCAGCAGCTTTCGCGGCGGGTACCAAGAGACCCAGTACTTC. The chain joins TRBV5-4 to TRBJ2-5; maybe TRBD2 (5 bases). The CDR3 runs 15 residues. Looked up from germline, CDR1 is SGHNT and CDR2 is YYREEE (reference sequence). Trimming stripped 2 bases from V and 0 bases from J, with 11 bases between.

This clonotype has more than one count but fewer than ten. The chain joins TRBV7-2 to TRBJ2-7, with a tentative D call TRBD1 (5 bases). V was trimmed by 0 bases and J by 9 bases, leaving 18 bases between them. This CDR3 spans 15 amino acids. Germline V gene data show CDR1 as SGHTA and CDR2 as FQGNSA. The CDR3 sequence: CASSLAGQSPLWQYF. CDR3 coding DNA: TGTGCCAGCAGCTTAGCTGGACAAAGCCCCTTGTGGCAGTACTTC. The complete variable domain, with remaining parts taken from reference TRBV7-2 and TRBJ2-7, reads GAGVSQSPSNKVTEKGKDVELRCDPISGHTALYWYRQSLGQGLEFLIYFQGNSAPDKSGLPSDRFSAERTGGSVSTLTIQRTQQEDSAVYLCASSLAGQSPLWQYFGPGTRLTVT.

The genes are TRBV28 and TRBJ2-7; the D gene is possibly TRBD1 (7 bases). CDR1 and CDR2 (germline): MDHEN, SYDVKM. The CDR3 loop spans 14 amino acids. V lost 6 bases and J lost 7, with 19 bases in between. CDR3 protein: CASRPRGDWEEQYV. The CDR3 nucleotides read TGTGCCAGCAGGCCCAGGGGGGACTGGGAAGAGCAGTACGTC.

This sequence joins TRBV18 and TRBJ1-2; D unclear. Trimming took off 5 bases at V and 6 bases at J, with 13 bases between the two ends. CDR1 and CDR2 from the germline V gene are KGHSH and LQKENI. The CDR3 has 13 residues. CDR3 bases: TGTGCCAGCTCAAAAACGAAAGGCGATGGCTACACCTTC. This encodes CASSKTKGDGYTF.

This clonotype was seen repeatedly, ten times or more. The rearrangement joins TRBV12-3 or TRBV12-4 to TRBJ2-2; 7 bases line up with TRBD2. V gave up 4 bases and J gave up 1 base; unmatched junction bases: 6. The CDR3 runs 16 residues. The CDR3 nucleotides read TGTGCCAGCAGTTGGGCGGGAGCGGGGAACACCGGGGAGCTGTTTTTT. Protein product: CASSWAGAGNTGELFF.

This sequence joins TRBV27 and TRBJ1-1; D call uncertain. With 4 bases removed from V and 1 base from J, the gap between germline ends came to 10 bases. The CDR3 runs to 14 residues. CDR1 is MNHEY and CDR2 is SMNVEV in the germline V gene (reference sequence). CDR3 DNA: TGTGCCAGCAGTTCCCGTCAACCGAACACTGAAGCTTTCTTT. Its translation is CASSSRQPNTEAFF.

The CDR3 protein is CASGTGDEKLFF. The CDR3 nucleotides are TGTGCCAGCGGGACAGGGGATGAAAAACTGTTTTTT. The chain recombines TRBV12-3 or TRBV12-4 with TRBJ1-4; 10 bases agree with TRBD1. V dropped 8 bases and J dropped 6; count of bases not matched to a gene: 0. The CDR3 consists of 12 residues.